This T cell receptor (beta chain) was obtained from a study of Ad26.COV2.S vaccination and SARS-CoV-2 variants. As for the study in general: This donor came from the COV1001 trial of Ad26.COV2.S.

This CDR3 has 14 amino acids. Trimming pared 6 bases from V and 2 bases from J, leaving 12 bases between. CDR1 SGHRS and CDR2 YFSETQ come from the germline V gene. With regard to this clone: The antigen is unknown.

Study-wide findings and caveats: Participants in the vaccine arm had higher spike-specific TCR breadth; placebo recipients had lower.

Treatment described: some 19 received Ad26.COV2.S at low or high dose, single or two shots; 5 received placebo; per-sample allocation not given. Specimens were obtained on day 63 following the first vaccine or placebo injection. Repertoires were generated with immunoSEQ multiplex PCR, while TCRdb's copy carries only in-frame clones and drops some. Among some 340,000 clones listed, about 86% were seen once. The genes are TRBV5-1 and TRBJ1-5; D unresolved. The sequencing used peripheral blood, collected in a trial of Ad26.COV2.S vaccine versus placebo. The sequence was obtained from a person between 18 and 60 years old who received the Ad26.COV2.S COVID-19 vaccine or a placebo. CDR3 sequence: CASKPAAGNQPQHF. The CDR3 DNA reads as TGCGCCAGCAAACCGGCGGCGGGCAATCAGCCCCAGCATTTT.